The 9 T cell receptor beta chains presented below share a single source sample, sequenced in a study of T cells in Graves' hyperthyroidism and ophthalmopathy. RNA transcripts were the template for amplifying TCR beta CDR3 regions. First-round RT-PCR of the TCR CDR3 relied on the HTBI primer set. MiXCR was run by TCRdb on the multiplex PCR reads, yielding one entry per CDR3 protein. Counted here are some 300,000 distinct CDR3 sequences, about 19% occurring once; the ten biggest clones make up about 35%. Sequencing was performed on blood. These TCRs come from a man aged 50 to 60 with Graves' ophthalmopathy.

The CDR3 sequence: CASMVDLVTDTQYF. In DNA form, the CDR3 reads TGCGCCAGCATGGTAGACTTGGTCACAGATACGCAGTATTTT. The rearrangement joins TRBV5-1 to TRBJ2-3; D is undetermined. The CDR3 covers 14 residues. From germline, CDR1 is SGHRS and CDR2 YFSETQ. V was shortened by 6 bases and J by 2 bases, with 13 bases between the two germline ends.

This clonotype was recorded at least ten times. Relative to the germline gene, one junction end is altered; a read error may explain this. The rearrangement uses TRBV20-1 and TRBJ2-3; TRBD2 matches 13 bases. The CDR3 covers 16 residues. The V gene's germline CDR1 is DFQATT and CDR2 SNEGSKA (reference sequence). The CDR3 DNA sequence: TGCGGTGCTATCGACCTGGGACTAGCGGGGACAGATACGCAGTATTTT. Encoded protein: CGAIDLGLAGTDTQYF.

The chain employs TRBV11-2 and TRBJ2-1; TRBD2 might be the D (6 bases). Per germline, CDR1 SGHAT and CDR2 FQNNGV. CDR3 length: 15 amino acids. Trimming shortened V by 5 bases and J by 6 bases, and 17 bases separated the two germline ends. CDR3 residues: CASSLGGTTTNEQFF. The DNA for the CDR3 is TGTGCCAGCAGCCTAGGCGGGACCACAACCAATGAGCAGTTCTTC.

This clonotype has at least ten counts. The CDR3: CASSPRDRGMSPLHF. The CDR3 bases are TGTGCCAGCAGCCCGCGGGACAGGGGAATGTCACCCCTCCACTTT. The gene calls are TRBV3-1 and TRBJ1-6, with 10 bases fitting TRBD1. Germline values: CDR1 LGHDT, CDR2 YNNKEL (reference sequence). Trimming took 4 bases from V and 10 from J; bases not matched to a gene: 7. This CDR3 comprises 15 residues.

This clonotype came up many times. The chain joins TRBV20-1 to TRBJ2-1, with TRBD2 matching over 7 bases. Germline trimming cut 4 bases from V and 1 base from J; bases unmatched to any gene: 19. Germline V lookup: CDR1 DFQATT, CDR2 SNEGSKA (reference sequence). The length of the CDR3 is 19 residues. The CDR3 sequence is CSATPRGLGEGRSYNEQFF. Here the CDR3 DNA reads TGCAGTGCTACCCCCCGCGGACTAGGTGAGGGCAGGTCCTACAATGAGCAGTTCTTC.

This rearrangement joins TRBV5-6 to TRBJ1-2; 9 bases are a match to TRBD1. Germline-derived CDR1 and CDR2 are SGHDT and YYEEEE. The CDR3 is 14 amino acids. J gave up 5 bases and V 5 bases, and 7 bases lay outside the gene matches. CDR3 DNA: TGTGCCAGCAGAACCTTGGACAGGGGATATGGCTACACCTTC. It encodes CASRTLDRGYGYTF.

This clonotype was detected many times. The chain carries TRBV6-1 and TRBJ2-5; D remains unclear. CDR1 is MNHNS and CDR2 is SASEGT in the germline V gene. This CDR3 has 12 amino acids. Trimming took 1 base from V and 5 from J, leaving 5 bases between them. This chain's CDR3 is CASSEDEETQYF. CDR3 nucleotides: TGTGCCAGCAGTGAAGACGAGGAGACCCAGTACTTC.

The V gene is TRBV6-2 or TRBV6-3, the J gene TRBJ2-7; D call uncertain. Looked up from germline, CDR1 is MNHEY and CDR2 is SVGEGT. The CDR3 loop spans 15 amino acids. V was trimmed by 0 bases and J by 2 bases, leaving 11 bases between them. The CDR3 sequence is CASSYSMVETYEQYF. Here the CDR3 DNA reads TGTGCCAGCAGTTACTCGATGGTCGAAACCTACGAGCAGTACTTC.

This clonotype was seen a few times. The rearrangement joins TRBV10-3 to TRBJ2-6; D possibly corresponds to TRBD1 (6 bases). V dropped 1 base and J dropped 2 bases, with 18 bases sitting between them. CDR1 ENHRY and CDR2 SYGVKD come from the germline V gene. The CDR3 contains 19 residues. In DNA form, the CDR3 reads TGTGCCATCAGTGAGTACGTGAACAGGGTCCTCCCTGGGGCCAACGTCCTGACTTTC. It encodes CAISEYVNRVLPGANVLTF.